This T cell receptor (beta chain) came from a study of T cell responses to AZD1222 COVID-19 vaccine. Sequenced by immunoSEQ multiplex PCR; TCRdb stores in-frame clones only, minus some. This table has about 150,000 clones, approximately 94% appearing once. Germline V CDR1 and CDR2: MNHEY, SVGAGI. Between the trimmed V and J ends, which lost 0 bases and 1 base, there was a span of 12 bases. The CDR3 is 16 amino acids. The sequence was collected from an adult in good health. This material consisted of peripheral blood, taken on day 0 of AZD1222 vaccination. V and J are TRBV6-5 and TRBJ1-1; D is unresolved. CDR3 loop: CASSYSISGRNTEAFF. The CDR3, as DNA: TGTGCCAGCAGTTACTCGATCTCGGGGAGGAACACTGAAGCTTTCTTT.